This TCR beta chain was sequenced in a study of lymphopenia after photon versus proton radiotherapy. TCRdb keeps only in-frame clones here, not all; method: immunoSEQ multiplex PCR. The data show about 58,000 clones, 70% to 85% seen once. Study results and caveats: Larger post-nadir TCR diversity loss correlated inversely with survival in deceased patients. Relative stability marked proton patients; photon patients lost diversity and naive cells. After lymphocyte nadir, photon-treated repertoires showed oligoclonal expansion, especially CD8+ Temra. Only patients who died were analyzed for survival; proton advantage is unproven.

The CDR3 has 16 residues. Between the trimmed V and J ends, which lost 4 bases and 4 bases, there was a span of 18 bases. CDR1 is LNHDA and CDR2 is SQIVND in the germline V gene (reference sequence). Points on this clone: Its target is not known.

V and J are TRBV19 and TRBJ2-3; a weak D match, TRBD2 (7 bases). The sequencing used peripheral blood, collected from a patient treated with proton-based radiotherapy. The receptor was isolated from a man in his 60s with pancreatic cancer. CDR3 protein: CASSTRGGAVADTQYF. The CDR3 DNA is TGTGCCAGTAGTACCCGAGGGGGGGCTGTTGCAGATACGCAGTATTTT.